The following is a T cell receptor beta chain sequence with its context. Its antigen remains unidentified. The same CDR3 also results from other DNA sequences found in this sample. This specimen belongs to a study of shared clonotypes between healthy human individuals. Notes on the study in general: Generally, naive subsets (rather than memory subsets) showed larger estimated richness.

Every donor was a Caucasian adult from Nashville, Tennessee. Germline V gene lookup returns CDR1 SEHNR and CDR2 FQNEAQ (reference sequence). The junction had 4 bases not matched to a gene; V was cut back by 6 bases and J by 5 bases. The CDR3 has 14 amino acids. Some clones are missing from TCRdb's copy, which holds only in-frame ones; the method was immunoSEQ multiplex PCR. The repertoire has 2.3 million or so clones, 85% to 95% of them found once; the top ten carry 0.39%. The genes are TRBV7-9 and TRBJ1-1, with 12 bases fitting TRBD1. This clonotype originated in a man younger than 35 in good health. Some clones in this sample may be carry-over from other donors' samples. The source material was naive CD4+ T cells from PBMCs. Indicated subset: CD45RA+ positively selected. The CDR3: CASSLGQGATEAFF. In DNA form, the CDR3 reads TGTGCCAGCAGTCTGGGACAGGGGGCAACTGAAGCTTTCTTT.